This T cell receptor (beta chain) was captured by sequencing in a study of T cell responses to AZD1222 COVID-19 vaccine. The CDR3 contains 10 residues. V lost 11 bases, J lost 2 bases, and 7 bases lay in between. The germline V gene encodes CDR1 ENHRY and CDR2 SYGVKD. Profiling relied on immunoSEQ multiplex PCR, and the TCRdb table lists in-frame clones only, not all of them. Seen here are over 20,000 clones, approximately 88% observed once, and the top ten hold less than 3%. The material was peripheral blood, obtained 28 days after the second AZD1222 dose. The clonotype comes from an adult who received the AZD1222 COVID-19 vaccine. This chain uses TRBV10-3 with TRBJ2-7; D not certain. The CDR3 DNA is TGTGCCGCTGGGGCCTACGAGCAGTACTTC. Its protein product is CAAGAYEQYF.